This record looks at one TCR beta chain sequence and its context. As yet, its antigen is unknown. These data come from a study of blood T cells in healthy people across ages. A J-beta primer mix and a sample-barcoded 5' primer were used in a second PCR of about 7 to 12 cycles. Each cDNA was tagged by a template-switch adaptor containing 12 random nucleotides. TCRdb fed the 5' RACE reads into MiXCR, producing one record per CDR3 protein. The sample lists hundreds of thousands of distinct CDR3 sequences; about 55% were seen once. Staff drew roughly 10 milliliters of peripheral blood from each donor. Study-level findings and limits: It was held that the diversity estimates obtained from one million T cells were underestimates. Across the age range, TCR beta diversity per million T cells fell in a roughly linear way.

The CDR3 sequence is 14 residues long. Germline CDR1 and CDR2: SEHNR and FQNEAQ (reference sequence). Trimming took 5 bases from V and 2 from J, leaving 13 bases between them. The specimen sequenced was blood. The sequence was obtained from a man aged 80 or over in good health. The rearrangement uses TRBV7-9 and TRBJ2-7, with D unresolved. CDR3 DNA sequence: TGTGCCAGCAGCCCCGTTTTTCGTCCCTACGAGCAGTACTTC. Its translation: CASSPVFRPYEQYF.